The next 10 T cell receptor beta chains were all read from a single sample in a study of CD8+CD57+ T cells in acquired aplastic anemia. Genomic DNA, serving as template, underwent TCR beta VDJ and CDR3 profiling. TCRdb redid the calling of the reads with MiXCR, one entry per CDR3 protein. The data contain 250,000 to 350,000 distinct CDR3 sequences, roughly three fifths of them singletons. Sequencing used sorted CD4+, CD8+, or CD8+CD57+ T cells (not recorded which) from PBMCs. The receptor set was obtained from a human donor with severe aplastic anemia or a healthy control (not recorded which).

V is TRBV7-9 and J is TRBJ2-4; 10 nucleotides align to TRBD2. The germline gives CDR1 SEHNR, CDR2 FQNEAQ (reference sequence). This CDR3 contains 15 residues. V trimming: 4 bases; J trimming: 8 bases; junction bases outside the gene matches: 8. The CDR3 region is CASSSRTSGWDIQYF. CDR3 sequence (DNA): TGTGCCAGCAGCTCCCGGACTAGCGGATGGGACATTCAGTACTTC.

The rearrangement links TRBV2 to TRBJ2-7, with TRBD1 as a possible D gene (5 bases). V was pared by 4 bases and J by 0 bases, with 7 bases between. Looked up from germline, CDR1 is SNHLY and CDR2 is FYNNEI. The CDR3 covers 13 residues. In DNA, the CDR3 is TGTGCCAGCAGTGGGGGCAGCTCCTACGAGCAGTACTTC. This sequence encodes CASSGGSSYEQYF.

A few counts support this clonotype. The gene calls are TRBV6-5 and TRBJ2-5; unclear D gene. Germline V gene data show CDR1 as MNHEY and CDR2 as SVGAGI. The CDR3 has 16 residues. V lost 0 bases and J 5 bases, leaving 16 bases between the germline ends. The CDR3 loop reads CASSYSGSGELETQYF. As DNA, the CDR3 is TGTGCCAGCAGTTACTCGGGCAGTGGAGAATTGGAGACCCAGTACTTC.

This clonotype is a singleton in its sample. At one end the junction does not follow the germline gene, possibly because of a read error. This chain connects TRBV12-3 or TRBV12-4 to TRBJ2-7, with D tentatively TRBD1 (5 bases). The CDR3 runs to 16 residues. In DNA, the CDR3 is TGTGCCAGCAGCCTAAGTGGACAACCAAGGGCCTACGAGCAGGACTTC. Translation: CASSLSGQPRAYEQDF.

The gene calls are TRBV20-1 and TRBJ2-5, with 11 positions matching TRBD2. The CDR3 contains 18 residues. V trimming: 4 bases; J trimming: 3 bases; junction bases outside the gene matches: 16. Germline V lookup: CDR1 DFQATT, CDR2 SNEGSKA (reference sequence). CDR3 region: CSATKWGSGRANEETQYF. CDR3 in DNA: TGCAGTGCTACCAAATGGGGTAGCGGGAGGGCGAACGAAGAGACCCAGTACTTC.

The sample holds many counts of this clonotype. The gene calls are TRBV7-8 and TRBJ2-1, with 7 bases matching TRBD2. After removal of 4 bases from V and 0 bases from J, the junction contained 9 bases not matched to a gene. The CDR3 spans 17 residues. In germline, CDR1 is SGHVS, CDR2 FQNEAQ. The DNA of the CDR3 is TGTGCCAGCAGCTCATTTGGGAGGGGAAGCTCCTACAATGAGCAGTTCTTC. Protein sequence: CASSSFGRGSSYNEQFF.

This clonotype was recorded at least ten times. This chain connects TRBV13 to TRBJ1-1; D is unresolved. Germline loops: CDR1 PRHDT, CDR2 FYEKMQ (reference sequence). Deletions cut 1 base from V and 0 bases from J, with 9 bases between. The CDR3 consists of 15 residues. The CDR3 bases are TGTGCCAGCAGCTTAGAGGAGGGCCTGAACACTGAAGCTTTCTTT. Its translation: CASSLEEGLNTEAFF.

The J gene is TRBJ2-2, the V gene TRBV7-9, with 8 bases matching TRBD2. The CDR3 is 14 amino acids. V shed 6 bases and J 5 bases; nucleotides not matched to a gene: 5. The germline CDR1 and CDR2 sequences are SEHNR and FQNEAQ (reference sequence). In DNA, the CDR3 is TGTGCCAGCAGTTGGACTAGCAGGACCGGGGAGCTGTTTTTT. Protein sequence: CASSWTSRTGELFF.

The chain uses TRBV20-1 and TRBJ2-3, with 7 bases fitting TRBD1. The ends lost 5 bases at V and 4 bases at J; junction bases unmatched: 15. The CDR3 is 16 amino acids. Germline-derived CDR1 and CDR2 are DFQATT and SNEGSKA (reference sequence). This CDR3 reads CSAEGAPGRNADTQYF. The CDR3 coding sequence is TGCAGTGCTGAGGGGGCGCCAGGCCGGAACGCAGATACGCAGTATTTT.

This clonotype was seen at least ten times. The chain couples TRBV20-1 to TRBJ1-4; D gene ambiguous. V was trimmed by 3 bases and J by 0 bases, leaving 5 bases between them. The CDR3 totals 13 residues. CDR1 is DFQATT, CDR2 SNEGSKA, per germline (reference sequence). The CDR3 sequence: CSASLATNEKLFF. The CDR3 DNA follows: TGCAGTGCTAGCCTGGCAACTAATGAAAAACTGTTTTTT.